The 24 T cell receptor beta chains given below trace back to one sample, sequenced in a study of T cell responses to AZD1222 COVID-19 vaccine. TCRdb's copy holds only in-frame clones and misses some; the assay was immunoSEQ multiplex PCR. The sample includes 130,000 or so clones, roughly nine tenths of them seen just once. This specimen was peripheral blood, taken 28 days after the second AZD1222 dose. These receptor sequences come from an adult who received the AZD1222 COVID-19 vaccine.

This clone was detected only a few times. The V gene is TRBV7-2, the J gene TRBJ1-3; weak D call: TRBD1 (6 bases). The CDR3 contains 16 residues. The V gene lost 1 base and the J gene lost 4 bases, with 14 bases spanning the gap. The germline gives CDR1 SGHTA, CDR2 FQGNSA. The CDR3 is CASSLGWGHSGNTIYF. The CDR3 DNA reads as TGTGCCAGCAGCTTAGGGTGGGGACACTCGGGAAACACCATATATTTT.

The chain's CDR3 is CAWSPERNTIYF. The DNA for the CDR3 is TGTGCCTGGAGCCCAGAGCGAAACACCATATATTTT. The chain joins TRBV30 to TRBJ1-3; D not resolved. Germline V lookup: CDR1 GTSNPN, CDR2 SVGIG (reference sequence). Trimming removed 3 bases from V and 5 bases from J, with 8 bases in between. The CDR3 has 12 amino acids. The full variable domain, with the rest looked up from reference TRBV30 and TRBJ1-3, is SQTIHQWPATLVQPVGSPLSLECTVEGTSNPNLYWYRQAAGRGLQLLFYSVGIGQISSEVPQNLSASRPQDRQFILSSKKLLLSDSGFYLCAWSPERNTIYFGEGSWLTVV.

This chain connects TRBV12-3 or TRBV12-4 to TRBJ2-2; D is unclear. The CDR3 consists of 12 residues. Trimming took off 6 bases at V and 6 bases at J, with 8 bases between the two ends. CDR3 in amino acids: CASRKMAGELFF. The CDR3 region has the DNA TGTGCCAGCAGGAAAATGGCCGGGGAGCTGTTTTTT.

The chain employs TRBV5-4 and TRBJ2-2; possible D gene TRBD2, 7 bases. Per germline, CDR1 SGHNT and CDR2 YYREEE (reference sequence). This CDR3 has 12 residues. This CDR3 reads CSSGGRTGELFF. The CDR3 bases are TGTTCGTCGGGGGGCAGGACCGGGGAGCTGTTTTTT.

J is TRBJ1-6 and V is TRBV4-1; D might be TRBD1 (6 bases). Germline assignment: CDR1 MGHRA and CDR2 YSYEKL. V was shortened by 4 bases and J by 9 bases, with 13 bases between the two germline ends. There are 14 residues in the CDR3. The CDR3 DNA reads TGCGCCAGCAGCCCTGGACAGCCGTCTTCACCCCTCCACTTT. It yields the protein CASSPGQPSSPLHF.

This clone was detected a few times. This rearrangement joins TRBV2 to TRBJ1-3; 10 nucleotides agree with TRBD1. The germline V gene encodes CDR1 SNHLY and CDR2 FYNNEI. CDR3 size: 17 residues. Germline trimming cut 7 bases from V and 0 bases from J; bases unmatched to any gene: 9. CDR3 amino acids: CASTSGTGVISGNTIYF. The CDR3 bases are TGTGCCAGCACATCAGGGACAGGGGTTATCTCTGGAAACACCATATATTTT.

The chain has TRBV2 and TRBJ1-3; D ambiguous. The germline V gene encodes CDR1 SNHLY and CDR2 FYNNEI. With 7 bases removed from V and 2 bases from J, the gap between germline ends came to 9 bases. The CDR3 contains 13 residues. The CDR3 protein is CASTGLPGNTIYF. The CDR3 DNA reads TGTGCCAGCACCGGACTACCTGGAAACACCATATATTTT. The entire variable domain, with the rest obtained from reference TRBV2 and TRBJ1-3, is as follows: EPEVTQTPSHQVTQMGQEVILRCVPISNHLYFYWYRQILGQKVEFLVSFYNNEISEKSEIFDDQFSVERPDGSNFTLKIRSTKLEDSAMYFCASTGLPGNTIYFGEGSWLTVV.

There are a few counts of this clone. This chain joins TRBV5-1 and TRBJ2-1; D is possibly TRBD1 (5 bases). The CDR3 extends over 13 amino acids. The germline V gene encodes CDR1 SGHRS and CDR2 YFSETQ. The germline V and J ends were trimmed by 4 bases and 5 bases, with 10 bases remaining between them. CDR3 loop: CASSGALDNEQFF. The DNA of the CDR3 is TGCGCCAGCAGCGGGGCCCTGGACAATGAGCAGTTCTTC.

This clone appeared once. This rearrangement joins TRBV5-1 to TRBJ1-1; no firm D call. V was trimmed by 0 bases and J by 0 bases, leaving 9 bases between them. CDR1 is SGHRS, CDR2 YFSETQ, per germline. CDR3 length: 15 amino acids. DNA for the CDR3: TGCGCCAGCAGCTTGGCCTCCGGAATGAACACTGAAGCTTTCTTT. The encoded protein is CASSLASGMNTEAFF.

The DNA for the CDR3 is TGTGCCAGTAGTATAGACAGGGACATATATCAGCCCCAGCATTTT. Translation: CASSIDRDIYQPQHF. This chain joins TRBV19 and TRBJ1-5; D possibly corresponds to TRBD1 (6 bases). The ends were cut back, 0 bases at V and 5 bases at J, with 11 bases in the middle. Looked up from germline, CDR1 is LNHDA and CDR2 is SQIVND (reference sequence). This CDR3 comprises 15 residues.

This chain links TRBV4-1 with TRBJ1-6, with no clear D. V was pared by 1 base and J by 0 bases, with 10 bases between. The germline CDR1 and CDR2 sequences are MGHRA and YSYEKL. The CDR3 loop spans 17 amino acids. CDR3 coding DNA: TGCGCCAGCAGCCAAGGACCGTCAGACTCCTATAATTCACCCCTCCACTTT. Encoded protein: CASSQGPSDSYNSPLHF.

The V and J genes are TRBV6-2 or TRBV6-3 and TRBJ1-6; TRBD1 is a possible D gene (5 bases). Per germline, CDR1 MNHEY and CDR2 SVGEGT. V shed 2 bases and J shed 2 bases, with 13 bases lying between them. This CDR3 spans 17 amino acids. The CDR3 reads CASSYAPAGAYNSPLHF. In nucleotides, the CDR3 is TGTGCCAGCAGTTACGCCCCCGCGGGGGCCTATAATTCACCCCTCCACTTT.

The rearrangement links TRBV18 to TRBJ1-6; D gene unclear. This CDR3 spans 13 amino acids. Germline V gene data show CDR1 as KGHSH and CDR2 as LQKENI. V gave up 3 bases and J gave up 14 bases, with 14 bases separating them. The CDR3 DNA reads as TGTGCCAGCTCACCGAGCGACGGCGCGACCCTCCACTTT. Protein: CASSPSDGATLHF.

The table lists this clone with a count of one. The rearrangement joins TRBV2 to TRBJ1-5; 7 bases agree with TRBD1. V shed 5 bases and J 7 bases; nucleotides not matched to a gene: 8. The CDR3 length is 14 residues. Germline loops: CDR1 SNHLY, CDR2 FYNNEI. CDR3 amino acids: CASSQTGIEQPQHF. CDR3 nucleotide sequence: TGTGCCAGCAGTCAGACAGGGATCGAACAGCCCCAGCATTTT.

The gene calls are TRBV18 and TRBJ2-2; weak D call: TRBD2 (6 bases). The CDR3 sequence is 14 residues long. V lost 3 bases and J lost 1, with 6 bases in between. The germline V gene encodes CDR1 KGHSH and CDR2 LQKENI. CDR3 coding DNA: TGTGCCAGCTCACCGGGACTGAACACCGGGGAGCTGTTTTTT. This translates into CASSPGLNTGELFF.

The CDR3: CASSLAPAGGSSYEQYF. The CDR3 DNA reads as TGTGCCAGCAGCTTAGCTCCCGCCGGGGGGAGCTCCTACGAGCAGTACTTC. This chain uses TRBV11-2 with TRBJ2-7; 7 bases fit TRBD2. The ends lost 1 base at V and 0 bases at J; junction bases unmatched: 9. The CDR3 loop spans 17 amino acids. Germline assignment: CDR1 SGHAT and CDR2 FQNNGV.

This clone was observed a single time. This rearrangement joins TRBV30 to TRBJ1-6; weak D call: TRBD1 (5 bases). V was clipped by 1 base and J by 7 bases, with 8 bases between them. Germline CDR1 GTSNPN, CDR2 SVGIG (reference sequence). The CDR3 spans 13 residues. The chain's CDR3 is CAWSGGENSPLHF. CDR3 DNA: TGTGCCTGGAGTGGAGGGGAGAATTCACCCCTCCACTTT.

The rearrangement uses TRBV5-4 and TRBJ1-2; 9 bases align to TRBD1. Trimming removed 4 bases from V and 6 bases from J; junction bases left unmatched: 4. The germline gives CDR1 SGHNT, CDR2 YYREEE (reference sequence). The CDR3 is 13 residues long. Here the CDR3 reads CASSPDRGNGYTF. CDR3 sequence (DNA): TGTGCCAGCAGCCCCGACAGGGGGAATGGCTACACCTTC.

This rearrangement joins TRBV7-2 to TRBJ2-1, with 9 bases identical to TRBD2. The CDR3 spans 17 residues. In germline, CDR1 is SGHTA, CDR2 FQGNSA. Trimming at V came to 2 bases and at J to 5 bases, leaving 10 bases not matched to a gene. As DNA, the CDR3 is TGTGCCAGCAGCTTAATAGCGGGGGCCTCCGGGAACAATGAGCAGTTCTTC. It yields the protein CASSLIAGASGNNEQFF.

This clone was counted between two and nine times. The same CDR3 can be traced to other DNA sequences in this sample. The chain is built from TRBV19 and TRBJ1-5; TRBD1 matches 8 bases. The CDR3 has 14 residues. Losses at the gene ends were 9 bases for V and 4 bases for J; bases not matched to a gene: 8. CDR1 and CDR2 (germline): LNHDA, SQIVND (reference sequence). The CDR3 protein is CASLRTGSNQPQHF. Written as DNA, the CDR3 is TGTGCCAGCCTCCGGACAGGGTCGAATCAGCCCCAGCATTTT.

The chain combines TRBV5-1 with TRBJ2-3, with D unresolved. The CDR3 consists of 15 residues. The germline V gene has CDR1 SGHRS and CDR2 YFSETQ. Trimming cost V 0 bases and J 11 bases, with 19 bases left between them. This chain's CDR3 is CASSLDAVPAREQYF. The DNA of the CDR3 is TGCGCCAGCAGCTTGGATGCGGTTCCCGCGCGTGAGCAGTATTTT. The whole variable domain, remainder taken from reference TRBV5-1 and TRBJ2-3, is KAGVTQTPRYLIKTRGQQVTLSCSPISGHRSVSWYQQTPGQGLQFLFEYFSETQRNKGNFPGRFSGRQFSNSRSEMNVSTLELGDSALYLCASSLDAVPAREQYFGPGTRLTVL.

The V gene is TRBV5-1, the J gene TRBJ2-5; 12 bases fit TRBD2. This CDR3 region has 15 residues. The V gene end was trimmed by 4 bases and the J gene end by 2 bases; junction bases not matched to a gene: 3. The V gene's germline CDR1 is SGHRS and CDR2 YFSETQ. The CDR3 region has the DNA TGCGCCAGCAGCGGGACTAGCGGGCCGCAAGAGACCCAGTACTTC. Translation: CASSGTSGPQETQYF.

This clone appeared a few times. J is TRBJ1-3 and V is TRBV19, with D tentatively TRBD1 (6 bases). This CDR3 has 15 residues. Looked up from germline, CDR1 is LNHDA and CDR2 is SQIVND (reference sequence). V shed 7 bases and J shed 0 bases, with 13 bases lying between them. The CDR3, as DNA: TGTGCCAGTAACCGGCAGGGGCTCTCTGGAAACACCATATATTTT. Its protein product is CASNRQGLSGNTIYF.

This chain uses TRBV4-3 with TRBJ1-1; tentative D call: TRBD1 (5 bases). V gave up 4 bases and J gave up 3 bases, with 9 bases separating them. CDR3 length: 13 residues. The germline gives CDR1 LGHNA, CDR2 YSLEER. CDR3 nucleotides: TGCGCCAGCAGCCTGGCGGGGGACACTGAAGCTTTCTTT. Translating gives CASSLAGDTEAFF.